Listed below are T cell receptor beta chains from one sample, sequenced in a study of T cells in Graves' hyperthyroidism and ophthalmopathy. TCRdb re-analysed the multiplex PCR reads in MiXCR, keeping a single row per CDR3 protein. This table holds 380,000 or so distinct CDR3 sequences, approximately 13% found once. Sequencing was done on a sample of blood. All receptors come from a man aged 25 to 40 with Graves' hyperthyroidism that later progressed to Graves' ophthalmopathy. CDR3s include the opening cysteine and the closing phenylalanine or tryptophan.

j_gene,v_gene,CDR3aa
TRBJ1-5,TRBV7-3,CASSPGQGEQPQHF
TRBJ1-5,TRBV6-5,CASSYSDGNQPQHF
TRBJ2-2,TRBV28,CASSFGGGRGELFF
TRBJ1-2,TRBV2,CASSENGLSGYTF
TRBJ2-5,TRBV5-4,CASSLQGREKTQYF
TRBJ2-3,TRBV6-2/TRBV6-3,CASSDSTSGGASTQYF
TRBJ1-6,TRBV10-3,CAISESKGVYSYNSPLHF
TRBJ2-3,TRBV27,CASSLGLDAIGTDTQYF
TRBJ2-7,TRBV15,CATSRDRGTRGEQYF
TRBJ1-2,TRBV19,CAADQGYGYTF
TRBJ2-1,TRBV30,CAWSEGLAGGLTHNEQFF
TRBJ1-6,TRBV10-3,CAIRTGTDNSPLHF
TRBJ1-1,TRBV5-1,CASSLYTGPNTEAFF
TRBJ1-1,TRBV2,CASSEAWINTEAFF
TRBJ1-2,TRBV20-1,CSAPRTGVNGYTF
TRBJ2-1,TRBV7-3,CASSQSMWGRGNEQFF
TRBJ2-2,TRBV7-9,CASSSHPGTPNTGELFF
TRBJ1-1,TRBV6-5,CASSYSRVRDTEAFF
TRBJ2-7,TRBV7-9,CASSSGGGPYEQYF
TRBJ2-6,TRBV20-1,CSASAISGFVNVLTF
TRBJ1-2,TRBV30,CAGPGTASYGYTF
TRBJ2-5,TRBV2,CASSTGEETQYF
TRBJ2-1,TRBV2,CARQRGNEQFF
TRBJ1-4,TRBV12-3/TRBV12-4,CASSFGGAKNEKLFF
TRBJ2-1,TRBV28,CASSFYVRGNEQFF
TRBJ2-7,TRBV28,CASSPPGKRAYEQYF
TRBJ2-5,TRBV20-1,CSARRLAGGRETQYF
TRBJ1-2,TRBV2,CASKPDHYGYTF
TRBJ1-4,TRBV7-9,CASSGAGTGTKLFF
TRBJ2-5,TRBV10-3,CAISEQGGGVQETQYF
TRBJ1-1,TRBV20-1,CSARDLLQGQDTEAFF
TRBJ2-1,TRBV6-6,CASSYSANNYEQFF
TRBJ1-2,TRBV6-1,CASSPGEGSYGYTF
TRBJ2-7,TRBV20-1,CSAGTSGGSDEQYF
TRBJ2-7,TRBV6-2/TRBV6-3,CASSYWIGVAGSYEQYF
TRBJ2-1,TRBV11-2,CASSSHRAGVNEQFF
TRBJ2-3,TRBV7-9,CASMGQGQNPSTDTQYF
TRBJ2-5,TRBV7-9,CASSSSSGGPPETQYF
TRBJ1-2,TRBV6-1,CASRATVIYTF
TRBJ2-2,TRBV19,CASSTRQGAIGELFF